This TCR beta chain is drawn from a study of spatial heterogeneity in lung cancer. Study in general: Samples came from about 72 TRACERx patients with untreated early-stage lung cancer. Sequenced were any available follow-up PBMC samples, which had been obtained a median of approximately two years after resection. Each time, sequencing found more beta-chain sequences than alpha-chain sequences. Overall study findings and caveats: Ubiquitous expanded tumor TCRs surfaced in blood more at resection than they did at follow-up.

Time point reported: blood at routine non-recurrence follow-up after resection. The authors sequenced whole RNA from tumor, nontumor lung or frozen PBMC without sorting. TCRdb recomputed calls from the 5' RACE reads with MiXCR, one row per CDR3 protein. Here the sample spans around 110,000 distinct CDR3 sequences, 12% being singletons. V was trimmed by 4 bases and J by 5 bases, leaving 8 bases between them. CDR1 SEHNR and CDR2 FQNEAQ come from the germline V gene (reference sequence). CDR3 length: 12 amino acids. At least ten counts were recorded for this clonotype. Its antigen is unidentified. The V and J genes are TRBV7-9 and TRBJ2-5, with D unclear. The sequence was obtained from a male donor with early-stage non-small cell lung cancer. Sequences were derived from PBMCs, sampled at follow-up. The CDR3 DNA is TGTGCCAGCAGCTCCCTTAGTGAGACCCAGTACTTC. This translates into CASSSLSETQYF.